This T cell receptor (beta chain) derives from a study of somatic mutations in cytotoxic T cells in rheumatoid arthritis. This clone appeared once. The method was immunoSEQ multiplex PCR; TCRdb's version includes in-frame clones alone and lacks a portion of them. The top ten hold 4.8% of the sample, which has 15,000 to 20,000 clones, roughly 80% seen once. The CDR3 contains 12 residues. CDR1 and CDR2 (germline): MNHEY, SVGAGI. Trimming at V came to 6 bases and at J to 11 bases, leaving 9 bases not matched to a gene. The sequenced material came from CD8+ T cells sorted from blood. This rearrangement joins TRBV6-5 to TRBJ1-2; 7 nucleotides match TRBD1. The source of this sequence is an adult with rheumatoid arthritis. The CDR3, as DNA: TGTGCCAGCAGGTCTTCGGGACAGCCATACACCTTC. Its translation is CASRSSGQPYTF.